The 5 T cell receptor beta chains presented below share a single source sample, sequenced in a study of CD8+ T cells in alopecia areata (dated by TCRdb to 2016 to 2019). This specimen's time point label, per the study, means: around 29 days on oral tofacitinib. Reading the label with the study, this specimen's treatment or condition is: oral pan-JAK inhibitor, 5-10 mg twice daily. Receptor amplification or capture employed the immunoSEQ multiplex PCR assay. RNA was extracted from all samples and reverse transcribed into cDNA as template for TCR sequencing. In its TCRdb copy, this immuneACCESS table keeps in-frame sequences only and misses some clones. Where compared with another copy, unresolved V genes explain less than half of these, and the others have no known cause. The sample includes some 150,000 clones, with around 83% observed a single time. Around 13% of the sample belongs to the ten largest clones.

Material: CD8+ T cells sorted from blood, obtained at week 4, from a patient treated with tofacitinib. The receptors were sampled from a human donor with alopecia areata.

V and J are TRBV5-4 and TRBJ2-1, with D maybe TRBD2 (6 bases). V shed 4 bases and J shed 4 bases, with 9 bases lying between them. This CDR3 contains 13 residues. Looked up from germline, CDR1 is SGHNT and CDR2 is YYREEE (reference sequence). CDR3: CASSADYYNEQFF. The CDR3 nucleotides read TGTGCCAGCAGCGCGGACTATTACAATGAGCAGTTCTTC.

The V call is TRBV9, the J call TRBJ2-7; D uncertain. V lost 4 bases and J lost 6, with 14 bases in between. Germline CDR1 SGDLS, CDR2 YYNGEE. The CDR3 runs 13 residues. The CDR3 is CASSSRPDTEQYF. CDR3 nucleotides: TGTGCCAGCAGCTCCCGACCCGATACCGAGCAGTACTTC.

In this sample, this clone turned up once. The J gene is TRBJ2-7, the V gene TRBV4-1, with TRBD1 matching over 10 bases. The trim removed 0 bases at V and 4 bases at J, leaving 9 bases unmatched. Looked up from germline, CDR1 is MGHRA and CDR2 is YSYEKL. CDR3 size: 17 residues. The CDR3 nucleotides read TGCGCCAGCAGCCAAGAAGCGGCCGGACAGGGGGTTTACGAGCAGTACTTC. Encoded protein: CASSQEAAGQGVYEQYF.

The chain uses TRBV29-1 and TRBJ2-6; D call uncertain. The V end was cut by 3 bases, the J end by 2 bases, with 5 bases between. Germline CDR1 SQVTM, CDR2 ANQGSEA. The CDR3 extends over 13 amino acids. The CDR3 DNA is TGCAGCGTTGAGGGGACTGGGGCCAACGTCCTGACTTTC. Translated: CSVEGTGANVLTF.

In this sample, this clone turned up a few times. V usage is TRBV27 and J usage is TRBJ2-7; D gene unclear. The CDR3 has 15 amino acids. V lost 2 bases and J 1 base, leaving 12 bases between the germline ends. Germline assignment: CDR1 MNHEY and CDR2 SMNVEV (reference sequence). The CDR3 DNA sequence: TGTGCCAGCAGTTTAGTGAAGCAGCCGTCCTACGAGCAGTACTTC. This translates into CASSLVKQPSYEQYF.